The next 11 T cell receptor beta chains were all read from a single sample in a study of cytomegalovirus exposure and HLA in healthy donors. Both 60 Vbeta primers and 13 Jbeta primers went into the PCR. Generated by immunoSEQ multiplex PCR, the TCRdb table keeps only in-frame clones and is missing some. The sample has 75,000 to 95,000 clones, and its top ten clones hold 4.5% to 6.5%. Material: PBMCs. Receptors were obtained from a girl aged 5 to 17 in good health and CMV-seropositive.

V usage is TRBV29-1 and J usage is TRBJ1-1; possibly TRBD1 for D (5 bases). Per the germline V gene, CDR1 is SQVTM and CDR2 is ANQGSEA. V lost 1 base to trimming and J lost 0 bases, with 12 bases between them. This CDR3 is 15 amino acids long. The CDR3 is CSVEAGGYMNTEAFF. CDR3 in DNA: TGCAGCGTTGAAGCTGGGGGGTACATGAACACTGAAGCTTTCTTT.

The chain's CDR3 is CASSLQGVRDTQYF. The CDR3 coding sequence is TGTGCCAGCAGTCTACAGGGGGTGAGGGATACGCAGTATTTT. The chain employs TRBV6-6 and TRBJ2-3; 8 bases align to TRBD1. From germline, CDR1 is MNHNY and CDR2 SVGAGI (reference sequence). The CDR3 sequence is 14 residues long. V shed 5 bases and J 6 bases; nucleotides not matched to a gene: 7.

The V call is TRBV7-9, the J call TRBJ1-5; D gene unclear. Deletions cut 5 bases from V and 0 bases from J, with 14 bases between. This CDR3 spans 16 amino acids. The V gene's germline CDR1 is SEHNR and CDR2 FQNEAQ (reference sequence). CDR3: CASSGPGWGSNQPQHF. CDR3 sequence (DNA): TGTGCCAGCAGCGGCCCGGGGTGGGGTAGCAATCAGCCCCAGCATTTT.

This chain uses TRBV4-3 with TRBJ1-2; no definite D call. Germline CDR1 reads LGHNA; CDR2 reads YSLEER. Trimming pared 5 bases from V and 2 bases from J, leaving 15 bases between. CDR3 length: 15 amino acids. The DNA for the CDR3 is TGCGCCAGCAGCTCGCACGACATTCCCAACTATGGCTACACCTTC. This encodes CASSSHDIPNYGYTF.

The rearrangement links TRBV7-6 to TRBJ2-3; the match to TRBD1 covers 9 bases. The germline V gene has CDR1 SGHVS and CDR2 FNYEAQ. CDR3 length equals 17 residues. With V trimmed by 3 bases and J by 4 bases, 11 bases remained unmatched. The CDR3 DNA reads TGTGCCAGCAGCTTCACCACAGGGGGCGCTCCCCCAGATACGCAGTATTTT. This encodes CASSFTTGGAPPDTQYF.

The chain couples TRBV9 to TRBJ1-1, with TRBD1 identical over 7 bases. The CDR3 is made up of 15 amino acids. V was pared by 6 bases and J by 4 bases, with 12 bases of the junction left unmatched. Germline values: CDR1 SGDLS, CDR2 YYNGEE. The CDR3 DNA sequence: TGTGCCAGCACCAGACAATCGACAGGGAGCACTGAAGCTTTCTTT. Translation: CASTRQSTGSTEAFF.

The chain uses TRBV2 and TRBJ2-7; D call uncertain. V was pared by 6 bases and J by 3 bases, with 15 bases between. CDR1 SNHLY and CDR2 FYNNEI come from the germline V gene. The CDR3 contains 14 residues. CDR3 in DNA: TGTGCCAGCAGATCCGGGTCGTCACTCTACGAGCAGTACTTC. Its protein is CASRSGSSLYEQYF.

The chain combines TRBV7-2 with TRBJ2-3; 8 bases line up with TRBD1. The CDR3 totals 17 residues. Germline lookup yields CDR1 SGHTA and CDR2 FQGNSA. J gave up 5 bases and V 5 bases, and 15 bases lay outside the gene matches. CDR3 in amino acids: CASSETWTGYGVDTQYF. As DNA, the CDR3 is TGTGCCAGCAGCGAGACCTGGACAGGGTACGGCGTAGATACGCAGTATTTT. The full variable domain, rest sourced from reference TRBV7-2 and TRBJ2-3, is GAGVSQSPSNKVTEKGKDVELRCDPISGHTALYWYRQSLGQGLEFLIYFQGNSAPDKSGLPSDRFSAERTGGSVSTLTIQRTQQEDSAVYLCASSETWTGYGVDTQYFGPGTRLTVL.

The V and J genes are TRBV25-1 and TRBJ1-2; D call uncertain. Germline loops: CDR1 MGHDK, CDR2 SYGVNS. This CDR3 has 14 residues. The V and J ends lost 5 bases and 3 bases respectively, with 13 bases between them. The CDR3 here is CASSLNNGDYGYTF. CDR3 bases: TGTGCCAGCAGTCTCAATAATGGAGACTATGGCTACACCTTC.

V usage is TRBV10-3 and J usage is TRBJ1-6; TRBD1 aligns across 7 bases. Germline trimming cut 6 bases from V and 5 bases from J; bases unmatched to any gene: 7. CDR3 size: 15 residues. The germline gives CDR1 ENHRY, CDR2 SYGVKD. The CDR3 reads CAIRTGKGDNSPLHF. In nucleotides, the CDR3 is TGTGCCATCAGGACAGGGAAGGGTGATAATTCACCCCTCCACTTT.

The chain couples TRBV6-5 to TRBJ1-2; a possible D gene is TRBD1 (5 bases). V was cut by 0 bases and J by 5 bases, with 10 bases left in between. The CDR3 loop spans 14 amino acids. Germline V gene lookup returns CDR1 MNHEY and CDR2 SVGAGI. CDR3 sequence: CASSYSTDTYGYTF. For the CDR3, the DNA is TGTGCCAGCAGTTACTCGACGGACACTTATGGCTACACCTTC.